This TCR beta chain emerged from a study of blood T cell repertoires in COVID-19 (dated by TCRdb to about 2020). At the level of the whole study: Samples from collaborators originated in the United States, Italy and Spain and spanned both the acute and convalescent phases of COVID-19. Subjects who had been exposed to COVID-19, were actively infected with it, or had recovered from it provided the deeply sampled blood TCRbeta repertoires that made up the dataset. The repertoires were made available in a free public database intended to serve as a resource for research on the immune response to SARS-CoV-2. The prospective study material was composed of cDNA or gDNA derived from T cells, B-cell-depleted T cells, or PBMCs. Nearly every sample came with metadata listing a de-identified subject ID, COVID-19 status, age in years and sex. Where available, HLA class I and class II types were obtained from metadata supplied by the sample provider rather than from assay-based typing. Samples came from the ongoing ImmuneRACE study (first 160 participants) plus 1,254 subjects from 6 global collaborators.

The table lists this clone with a count of one. Its antigen has not been determined. The input lacks base qualities; no much larger clone sits a single base away. Spanning cysteine to phenylalanine, the CDR3 consists of 13 amino acids. Left in the record is the CDR3 DNA by itself, 39 bases read in frame from the first base. CDR1 LGHDT and CDR2 YNNKEL are derived from the germline V gene (reference sequence). V is reduced by 6 bases and J by 5 bases, leaving a spacing of 13 bases between them. Beyond this particular receptor, the publication reports: How much clinical and demographic metadata was included differed by source and by participant, and the metadata was provided uncurated.

The immunoSEQ Assay, a bias-controlled multiplex PCR, was used to amplify TCRbeta CDR3 regions from genomic DNA. Per the original workflow: Within the assay, amplification of reference gene primers was used to estimate how many nucleated cells each sample contained. To quantify the absolute abundance of each unique TCRbeta CDR3 rearrangement, sequence reads were collapsed and filtered. Productive Simpson clonality was computed per sample as the square root of Simpson's diversity index over productive rearrangements. Imported from immuneACCESS, the table was reduced by TCRdb to in-frame sequences with V and J called. These copies leave out some clones; in studies compared against another copy, an unresolved V gene accounts for under half, and the cause of the remainder is not known. The DNA was the basis for D and trimming; V, J and clone size are from that table. The sample records fewer than 250,000 clones, about 85% of which are singletons. The ten largest clones add up to under 2% of the sample.

Whole blood was collected in K2EDTA tubes by collaborating institutions according to the institutions' own protocols. Collaborator samples were shipped for TCRbeta analysis as frozen whole blood, isolated PBMCs, or DNA extracted from either sample type. The sample consisted of peripheral blood. The TCR comes from a man aged 65-85 years with acute or convalescent COVID-19. The chain couples TRBV3-1 (or the pseudogene TRBV3-2) to TRBJ1-1; the D segment cannot be called with confidence. CDR3 region: CASSGSPGTEAFF. The DNA sequence is given as TGTGCCAGCAGTGGGTCTCCGGGGACTGAAGCTTTCTTT.